The 22 T cell receptor beta chains presented below share a single source sample, sequenced in a study of CD8 T cells in ankylosing spondylitis. TCRdb re-derived calls from the 5' RACE reads in MiXCR, one entry per CDR3 protein. The sample carries 220,000 or so distinct CDR3 sequences, over 9.5% recorded once. The specimen sequenced was blood, either unsorted or a sorted T cell fraction (not recorded which). The receptors derive from a male donor with ankylosing spondylitis or in good health (not recorded which).

At least ten counts were recorded for this clonotype. The chain is built from TRBV12-3 or TRBV12-4 and TRBJ2-5, with 7 bases aligning to TRBD2. The CDR3 is 15 residues long. The ends lost 3 bases at V and 4 bases at J; junction bases unmatched: 8. In DNA form, the CDR3 reads TGTGCCAGCAGTTTGGGGAAGCGGGGAGGAGAGACCCAGTACTTC. Residues: CASSLGKRGGETQYF.

Only a few counts were recorded for this clonotype. The chain is built from TRBV7-3 and TRBJ2-3; D possibly corresponds to TRBD2 (6 bases). Trimming took 5 bases from V and 1 from J, leaving 19 bases between them. Germline V gives CDR1 SGHTA, CDR2 FQGTGA. The CDR3 consists of 17 residues. CDR3 DNA: TGTGCCAGCAGCCCGAGGCCCGGGGGATCCCGCACAGATACGCAGTATTTT. Amino acid sequence: CASSPRPGGSRTDTQYF.

This clonotype was seen repeatedly, ten times or more. This chain uses TRBV7-9 with TRBJ1-1; 7 bases align to TRBD1. With 3 bases clipped from V and 7 bases from J, the junction kept 2 bases outside the gene matches. The CDR3 covers 12 residues. CDR1 SEHNR and CDR2 FQNEAQ come from the germline V gene (reference sequence). The CDR3 DNA reads TGTGCCAGCAGCTTGACAGGGATTGAAGCTTTCTTT. Amino acids: CASSLTGIEAFF.

This clonotype was detected many times. The chain employs TRBV7-3 and TRBJ2-1, with D unclear. The germline gives CDR1 SGHTA, CDR2 FQGTGA. The CDR3 contains 14 residues. With 2 bases removed from V and 5 bases from J, the gap between germline ends came to 10 bases. CDR3 residues: CASSLRPWDNEQFF. The CDR3 nucleotides read TGTGCCAGCAGCTTACGTCCCTGGGACAATGAGCAGTTCTTC.

The chain couples TRBV12-3 or TRBV12-4 to TRBJ1-4, with a possible D match to TRBD1 (5 bases). The CDR3 extends over 13 amino acids. The V gene lost 4 bases and the J gene lost 8 bases, with 11 bases spanning the gap. The CDR3 sequence is CASSYGGTEKLFF. The CDR3 bases are TGTGCCAGCAGTTACGGAGGGACGGAAAAACTGTTTTTT.

This clonotype was recorded at least ten times. The V call is TRBV20-1, the J call TRBJ2-3; tentative D call: TRBD1 (6 bases). The V and J ends lost 5 bases and 8 bases respectively, with 20 bases between them. The CDR3 runs 14 residues. Germline CDR1 is DFQATT and CDR2 is SNEGSKA (reference sequence). The CDR3 sequence: CSAQGDGVGGTQYF. In DNA form, the CDR3 reads TGCAGTGCTCAAGGAGACGGGGTAGGGGGTACGCAGTATTTT.

The CDR3 is CASSLLQELEQYF. The CDR3 DNA reads as TGTGCCAGCAGTTTACTACAGGAACTCGAGCAGTACTTC. The J gene is TRBJ2-7, the V gene TRBV12-3 or TRBV12-4; perhaps TRBD1 as D (5 bases). The V end was cut by 2 bases, the J end by 6 bases, with 11 bases between. This CDR3 spans 13 amino acids.

V gene TRBV5-6 combines with J gene TRBJ1-1; perhaps TRBD1 as D (5 bases). Between the trimmed V and J ends, which lost 5 bases and 1 base, there was a span of 12 bases. Germline V gives CDR1 SGHDT, CDR2 YYEEEE. The CDR3 runs 14 residues. The DNA of the CDR3 is TGTGCCAGCAGAAGAGACAGAGCGAACACTGAAGCTTTCTTT. Its protein product is CASRRDRANTEAFF.

This clonotype was detected ten times or more. The chain carries TRBV24-1 and TRBJ2-1, with 12 bases aligning to TRBD2. Germline V gene data show CDR1 as KGHDR and CDR2 as SFDVKD. The ends lost 3 bases at V and 7 bases at J; junction bases unmatched: 6. The CDR3 is made up of 16 amino acids. CDR3 bases: TGTGCCACCAGTGATCCTCTAGCGGGGGGGCGGAATGAGCAGTTCTTC. As protein: CATSDPLAGGRNEQFF.

This chain uses TRBV3-1 with TRBJ2-5; weak D call: TRBD2 (6 bases). In germline, CDR1 is LGHDT, CDR2 YNNKEL (reference sequence). CDR3 length: 16 residues. Trimming cost V 4 bases and J 2 bases, with 17 bases left between them. CDR3 DNA: TGTGCCAGCAGCCCACCGCGGAGGGGAAGGCAAGAGACCCAGTACTTC. It yields the protein CASSPPRRGRQETQYF.

The chain employs TRBV7-2 and TRBJ2-1; D unresolved. The CDR3 spans 14 residues. The V gene's germline CDR1 is SGHTA and CDR2 FQGNSA. V was pared by 1 base and J by 9 bases, with 13 bases between. The CDR3 spells CASSLVGSIREQFF. In DNA form, the CDR3 reads TGTGCCAGCAGCTTAGTGGGGTCGATTCGTGAGCAGTTCTTC.

This clonotype has ten or more counts. This chain links TRBV9 with TRBJ2-3, with D unresolved. CDR1 and CDR2 (germline): SGDLS, YYNGEE. This CDR3 comprises 13 residues. V lost 1 base, J lost 3 bases, and 6 bases lay in between. CDR3 bases: TGTGCCAGCAGCGTAACCCCGACAGATACGCAGTATTTT. Its translation is CASSVTPTDTQYF.

A note on this clonotype: A much larger clone sits a single nucleotide away, making a read error possible. Because it lacks the conserved phenylalanine or tryptophan at the end, this CDR3 is likely a read error. V and J are TRBV10-3 and TRBJ2-5; the match to TRBD2 covers 8 bases. Germline V lookup: CDR1 ENHRY, CDR2 SYGVKD. The CDR3 is made up of 13 amino acids. Trimming took 5 bases from V and 5 from J; bases not matched to a gene: 4. CDR3 region: CAISPGLGETQYI. The CDR3 coding sequence is TGTGCCATCAGTCCGGGACTAGGGGAGACCCAGTACATC.

This clonotype was counted ten times or more. V gene TRBV28 combines with J gene TRBJ2-4; D is ambiguous. CDR3 length: 13 amino acids. Germline CDR1 is MDHEN and CDR2 is SYDVKM. Trimming pared 4 bases from V and 15 bases from J, leaving 19 bases between. The CDR3 coding sequence is TGTGCCAGCAGTTCCGTTATTGGCACGGGCGGGTACTTC. This translates into CASSSVIGTGGYF.

There are many counts of this clonotype. The gene calls are TRBV19 and TRBJ2-7; D gene ambiguous. Germline CDR1 and CDR2: LNHDA and SQIVND (reference sequence). The CDR3 spans 14 residues. V lost 6 bases to trimming and J lost 1 base, with 13 bases between them. Here the CDR3 reads CASRSNVLSYEQYF. CDR3 DNA: TGTGCCAGTAGATCGAATGTTTTGTCCTACGAGCAGTACTTC. Variable domain in full (rest from reference TRBV19 and TRBJ2-7): DGGITQSPKYLFRKEGQNVTLSCEQNLNHDAMYWYRQDPGQGLRLIYYSQIVNDFQKGDIAEGYSVSREKKESFPLTVTSAQKNPTAFYLCASRSNVLSYEQYFGPGTRLTVT.

The sample holds a few counts of this clonotype. The gene calls are TRBV24-1 and TRBJ2-1; D is perhaps TRBD1 (5 bases). The CDR3 spans 11 residues. Trimming stripped 7 bases from V and 9 bases from J, with 9 bases between. Germline V gene sequence: CDR1 KGHDR, CDR2 SFDVKD. Written as DNA, the CDR3 is TGTGCCACCAGACATAGGGGTGAGCAGTTCTTC. Encoded protein: CATRHRGEQFF.

The chain recombines TRBV7-6 with TRBJ2-2, with 9 bases that match TRBD2. The CDR3 loop spans 17 amino acids. The germline CDR1 and CDR2 sequences are SGHVS and FNYEAQ. With V trimmed by 2 bases and J by 1 base, 5 bases remained unmatched. In nucleotides, the CDR3 is TGTGCCAGCAGCTTACCACGGACTAGCGTGAACACCGGGGAGCTGTTTTTT. This encodes CASSLPRTSVNTGELFF.

This clonotype was observed at least ten times. The chain's CDR3 is CATSRERIGTDTQYF. In DNA form, the CDR3 reads TGTGCCACCAGCAGAGAAAGGATTGGCACAGATACGCAGTATTTT. This chain connects TRBV15 to TRBJ2-3; D not certain. V lost 0 bases to trimming and J lost 1 base, with 8 bases between them. The CDR3 sequence is 15 residues long. Germline loops: CDR1 LNHNV, CDR2 YYDKDF (reference sequence).

This clonotype was found many times. V gene TRBV7-3 combines with J gene TRBJ2-1, with 7 bases fitting TRBD2. V lost 5 bases, J lost 3 bases, and 7 bases stayed unmatched. From germline, CDR1 is SGHTA and CDR2 FQGTGA. The CDR3 covers 15 residues. The chain's CDR3 is CASSDGTTYYNEQFF. The CDR3 DNA reads TGTGCCAGCAGCGACGGGACTACGTACTACAATGAGCAGTTCTTC.

The rearrangement joins TRBV29-1 to TRBJ2-1; D is unclear. This CDR3 is 11 amino acids long. Germline loops: CDR1 SQVTM, CDR2 ANQGSEA. Trimming took off 0 bases at V and 11 bases at J, with 8 bases between the two ends. CDR3 in DNA: TGCAGCGTTGAAGATCCCGAAAAGCAGTTCTTC. Protein sequence: CSVEDPEKQFF.

The sample holds one count of this clonotype. Just one base apart from a much larger clone, this may be a read error. The chain recombines TRBV2 with TRBJ1-6; TRBD1 is a possible D gene (6 bases). CDR1 and CDR2 from the germline V gene are SNHLY and FYNNEI. The CDR3 loop spans 16 amino acids. The CDR3 sequence is CASSEGLGGPNSPLPF. CDR3 sequence (DNA): TGTGCCAGCAGTGAAGGATTAGGGGGTCCTAATTCACCCCTCCCCTTT.

This clonotype was recorded at least ten times. The V and J genes are TRBV7-3 and TRBJ2-2; D is perhaps TRBD2 (6 bases). CDR3 length: 16 residues. CDR1 and CDR2 (germline): SGHTA, FQGTGA. Trimming removed 8 bases from V and 0 bases from J, with 16 bases in between. CDR3: CASRTTGLSNTGELFF. The CDR3 bases are TGTGCCAGCCGTACGACGGGACTGTCGAACACCGGGGAGCTGTTTTTT. The full variable domain, in which reference TRBV7-3 and TRBJ2-2 provide the parts outside the CDR3, is GAGVSQTPSNKVTEKGKYVELRCDPISGHTALYWYRQSLGQGPEFLIYFQGTGAADDSGLPNDRFFAVRPEGSVSTLKIQRTERGDSAVYLCASRTTGLSNTGELFFGEGSRLTVL.